These 27 T cell receptor beta chains were all obtained from the same sample, sequenced in a study of T cell changes during pregnancy in multiple sclerosis. Method: immunoSEQ multiplex PCR; TCRdb's copy keeps in-frame clones and lacks some. The repertoire includes 65,000 to 90,000 clones, roughly 91% of them detected once, and 0.29% sits in the top ten. Sequenced here: CD4+ T cells from peripheral blood mononuclear cells, sampled after pregnancy. The receptors originated from a female donor with multiple sclerosis, enrolled in a pregnancy study.

This clone was counted only a few times. The CDR3: CASSSRGEDTEAFF. The DNA of the CDR3 is TGTGCCAGTAGTAGCCGGGGGGAGGATACTGAAGCTTTCTTT. This chain joins TRBV19 and TRBJ1-1; D perhaps matches TRBD1 (5 bases). The germline V gene has CDR1 LNHDA and CDR2 SQIVND (reference sequence). V was pared by 4 bases and J by 5 bases, with 14 bases between. This CDR3 comprises 14 residues.

The rearrangement uses TRBV11-3 and TRBJ2-1, with 7 bases matching TRBD2. Germline-derived CDR1 and CDR2 are SGHNT and YENEEA. J gave up 4 bases and V 1 base, and 4 bases lay outside the gene matches. This CDR3 spans 15 amino acids. The CDR3 nucleotides read TGTGCCAGCAGCTTAGGGGCTAGCGGATACAATGAGCAGTTCTTC. Its protein product is CASSLGASGYNEQFF.

The table lists this clone with a count of one. The gene calls are TRBV19 and TRBJ1-2, with D maybe TRBD1 (6 bases). CDR1 is LNHDA, CDR2 SQIVND, per germline (reference sequence). Trimming removed 4 bases at V and 10 bases at J, with 10 bases between. CDR3 length: 11 residues. CDR3 loop: CASSTQGDYTF. CDR3 DNA sequence: TGTGCCAGTAGTACACAGGGTGACTACACCTTC.

The chain carries TRBV5-1 and TRBJ1-1; D remains ambiguous. This CDR3 contains 13 residues. Germline CDR1 SGHRS, CDR2 YFSETQ. Trimming shortened V by 2 bases and J by 6 bases, and 11 bases separated the two germline ends. CDR3 in amino acids: CASSLGEYAEAFF. The CDR3 DNA sequence: TGCGCCAGCAGCTTAGGAGAATACGCTGAAGCTTTCTTT.

The chain combines TRBV12-5 with TRBJ2-5; 9 bases are shared with TRBD2. The germline V gene has CDR1 LGHNT and CDR2 FRNRAP. V was pared by 0 bases and J by 4 bases, with 12 bases of the junction left unmatched. This CDR3 is 18 amino acids long. CDR3 nucleotide sequence: TGTGCTAGTGGTTTGGTACTCGGTTTAGCGGGGGAGTCAGAGACCCAGTACTTC. Encoded protein: CASGLVLGLAGESETQYF.

The CDR3 coding sequence is TGTGCCAGCAGTCGGACTAGCGGCCTGTACGAGCAGTACTTC. It yields the protein CASSRTSGLYEQYF. The chain employs TRBV6-6 and TRBJ2-7, with 10 bases lining up with TRBD2. V dropped 5 bases and J dropped 4; count of bases not matched to a gene: 5. CDR1 and CDR2 (germline): MNHNY, SVGAGI (reference sequence). CDR3 length: 14 amino acids.

This chain joins TRBV5-4 and TRBJ1-2; no clear D gene. There are 13 residues in the CDR3. CDR1 and CDR2 from the germline V gene are SGHNT and YYREEE (reference sequence). Trimming took off 4 bases at V and 7 bases at J, with 14 bases between the two ends. CDR3 nucleotide sequence: TGTGCCAGCAGCCGAAGCCAGTGGGCTGGCTACACCTTC. Translated: CASSRSQWAGYTF.

This clone was detected only once. The chain has TRBV6-5 and TRBJ1-2; 8 bases fit TRBD1. J gave up 4 bases and V 6 bases, and 10 bases lay outside the gene matches. This CDR3 is built from 15 residues. CDR1 and CDR2 (germline): MNHEY, SVGAGI. The CDR3 region is CASSLTGTGIYGYTF. CDR3 in DNA: TGTGCCAGCAGCCTAACCGGGACAGGTATCTATGGCTACACCTTC.

The chain is built from TRBV18 and TRBJ1-2, with D hard to call. Trimming cost V 1 base and J 0 bases, with 12 bases left between them. Germline V CDR1 and CDR2: KGHSH, LQKENI. This CDR3 contains 16 residues. The DNA for the CDR3 is TGTGCCAGCTCACCACGAGCAGGCGAAACTAACTATGGCTACACCTTC. This encodes CASSPRAGETNYGYTF.

The CDR3 loop reads CSVEGLWGGTDTQYF. CDR3 in DNA: TGCAGCGTTGAAGGTCTATGGGGGGGTACAGATACGCAGTATTTT. This sequence joins TRBV29-1 and TRBJ2-3, with TRBD2 identical over 7 bases. CDR1 and CDR2 (germline): SQVTM, ANQGSEA. V shed 1 base, J shed 3 bases, and the junction held 7 bases outside the gene matches. This CDR3 region has 15 residues.

V usage is TRBV9 and J usage is TRBJ2-6; 11 nucleotides match TRBD1. This CDR3 spans 18 amino acids. Germline loops: CDR1 SGDLS, CDR2 YYNGEE. V lost 4 bases to trimming and J lost 2 bases; unmatched junction nucleotides: 8. Here the CDR3 DNA reads TGTGCCAGCAGCCCACAGGACAGGGGGCGGGCTGGGGCCAACGTCCTGACTTTC. Protein product: CASSPQDRGRAGANVLTF.

The rearrangement links TRBV28 to TRBJ1-2; 7 bases are shared with TRBD1. Germline lookup yields CDR1 MDHEN and CDR2 SYDVKM. The junction had 3 bases not matched to a gene; V was cut back by 6 bases and J by 5 bases. The CDR3 length is 12 residues. CDR3 sequence reads: CASSAGQYGYTF. The CDR3 DNA reads as TGTGCCAGCAGCGCGGGACAGTATGGCTACACCTTC.

This chain joins TRBV29-1 and TRBJ2-2; 8 bases map to TRBD1. The CDR3 has 17 amino acids. Trimming cost V 0 bases and J 7 bases; bases outside gene matches: 13. Germline lookup yields CDR1 SQVTM and CDR2 ANQGSEA. DNA of the CDR3: TGCAGCGTTGAAGAGGTTAGGACAGGGTTTCTCAGCGGGGAGCTGTTTTTT. Translated, it gives CSVEEVRTGFLSGELFF.

The chain joins TRBV30 to TRBJ1-1; 9 positions match TRBD1. Losses at the gene ends were 7 bases for V and 1 base for J; bases not matched to a gene: 4. Germline values: CDR1 GTSNPN, CDR2 SVGIG (reference sequence). CDR3 size: 13 residues. The CDR3 DNA reads as TGTGCCTCCCCGGGACAGGGGAACACTGAAGCTTTCTTT. Amino acids: CASPGQGNTEAFF. Supplemented by reference TRBV30 and TRBJ1-1, the full variable domain reads SQTIHQWPATLVQPVGSPLSLECTVEGTSNPNLYWYRQAAGRGLQLLFYSVGIGQISSEVPQNLSASRPQDRQFILSSKKLLLSDSGFYLCASPGQGNTEAFFGQGTRLTVV.

V usage is TRBV9 and J usage is TRBJ2-1, with 10 bases that match TRBD2. There are 14 residues in the CDR3. With 4 bases clipped from V and 5 bases from J, the junction kept 3 bases outside the gene matches. CDR1 SGDLS and CDR2 YYNGEE come from the germline V gene. The CDR3 DNA sequence: TGTGCCAGCAGCCGGCTAGCGGGGGACAATGAGCAGTTCTTC. This encodes CASSRLAGDNEQFF.

The chain is built from TRBV6-5 and TRBJ2-7; 8 bases are a match to TRBD1. Germline V gene lookup returns CDR1 MNHEY and CDR2 SVGAGI. The V gene end was trimmed by 4 bases and the J gene end by 3 bases; junction bases not matched to a gene: 11. CDR3 length equals 16 residues. CDR3 protein: CASSSPTGTGNYEQYF. The CDR3 DNA reads TGTGCCAGCAGTTCGCCCACCGGGACAGGAAACTACGAGCAGTACTTC.

This chain uses TRBV28 with TRBJ2-1; 9 nucleotides align to TRBD2. V was clipped by 1 base and J by 7 bases; unmatched bases: 11. CDR1 is MDHEN, CDR2 SYDVKM, per germline. The CDR3 runs to 17 residues. The CDR3 DNA is TGTGCCAGCAGTTTATATCCCGCGGGAGGGCCGAGTAATGAGCAGTTCTTC. Translating gives CASSLYPAGGPSNEQFF. Combining the CDR3 with reference TRBV28 and TRBJ2-1 gives the whole variable domain DVKVTQSSRYLVKRTGEKVFLECVQDMDHENMFWYRQDPGLGLRLIYFSYDVKMKEKGDIPEGYSVSREKKERFSLILESASTNQTSMYLCASSLYPAGGPSNEQFFGPGTRLTVL.

The chain carries TRBV19 and TRBJ1-1, with 7 positions matching TRBD1. The germline V gene encodes CDR1 LNHDA and CDR2 SQIVND (reference sequence). The CDR3 loop spans 14 amino acids. J lost 4 bases, V lost 5 bases, and 7 bases had no gene match. CDR3 residues: CASSYISGGTEAFF. CDR3 in DNA: TGTGCCAGTAGTTACATATCAGGGGGCACTGAAGCTTTCTTT.

This sequence joins TRBV5-1 and TRBJ2-2; the match to TRBD2 covers 14 bases. Germline lookup yields CDR1 SGHRS and CDR2 YFSETQ. The CDR3 is made up of 19 amino acids. Trimming at V came to 5 bases and at J to 1 base, leaving 10 bases not matched to a gene. The CDR3 here is CASREGLAGANRNTGELFF. As DNA, the CDR3 is TGCGCCAGCAGGGAGGGACTAGCGGGAGCCAACCGGAACACCGGGGAGCTGTTTTTT.

This chain joins TRBV5-6 and TRBJ2-2; D may be TRBD2 (6 bases). Germline lookup yields CDR1 SGHDT and CDR2 YYEEEE. The CDR3 is 15 amino acids. V was clipped by 2 bases and J by 2 bases, with 10 bases between them. CDR3 protein: CASSLAGPNTGELFF. The CDR3, as DNA: TGTGCCAGCAGCTTAGCGGGTCCAAACACCGGGGAGCTGTTTTTT.

The genes are TRBV7-2 and TRBJ1-5, with no clear D. The CDR3 has 16 residues. V dropped 3 bases and J dropped 3 bases, with 15 bases sitting between them. Germline V gives CDR1 SGHTA, CDR2 FQGNSA. CDR3 sequence: CASSFSGVWFNQPQHF. CDR3 sequence (DNA): TGTGCCAGCAGCTTTAGCGGGGTATGGTTCAATCAGCCCCAGCATTTT.

The chain couples TRBV4-2 to TRBJ2-3, with TRBD1 as a possible D gene (5 bases). The ends were cut back, 3 bases at V and 2 bases at J, with 12 bases in the middle. Germline-derived CDR1 and CDR2 are LGHNA and YNFKEQ. The CDR3 spans 15 residues. As DNA, the CDR3 is TGTGCCAGCAGCCAGGGGCCGGCTGACACAGATACGCAGTATTTT. Protein product: CASSQGPADTDTQYF.

The V gene is TRBV7-9, the J gene TRBJ1-2; 7 bases agree with TRBD1. This CDR3 contains 14 residues. Losses at the gene ends were 5 bases for V and 2 bases for J; bases not matched to a gene: 5. Germline CDR1 SEHNR, CDR2 FQNEAQ (reference sequence). In DNA form, the CDR3 reads TGTGCCAGCAGCCCCCCGGGACAGAACTATGGCTACACCTTC. The encoded protein is CASSPPGQNYGYTF.

The chain combines TRBV5-6 with TRBJ1-5; 7 bases are a match to TRBD1. CDR1 and CDR2 (germline): SGHDT, YYEEEE. The J segment lost 3 bases and the V segment lost 0 bases, leaving 6 bases of the junction unmatched. The CDR3 runs 16 residues. As DNA, the CDR3 is TGTGCCAGCAGCTTGGCCTCGGGACAGAACAATCAGCCCCAGCATTTT. This translates into CASSLASGQNNQPQHF.

This clone came up once. This chain joins TRBV6-1 and TRBJ1-1, with D unresolved. The CDR3 loop spans 11 amino acids. Trimming took off 2 bases at V and 11 bases at J, with 9 bases between the two ends. Germline CDR1 reads MNHNS; CDR2 reads SASEGT. The CDR3, as DNA: TGTGCCAGCAGTGAAAATCAGGCGGCTTTCTTT. Translated: CASSENQAAFF.

The rearrangement uses TRBV21-1 and TRBJ2-1; TRBD2, as called in the table, went unchecked against the DNA. TRBV21-1 is deemed a pseudogene. The CDR3 length is 21 residues. The CDR3 coding sequence is TGTGCCAGCTACAAAGGGTCAGGGGCCCCACTGACTAGCGGGGCCTACAATGAGCAGTTCTTC. Protein: CASYKGSGAPLTSGAYNEQFF.

V is TRBV7-2 and J is TRBJ1-1; D gene ambiguous. V was cut by 2 bases and J by 11 bases, with 15 bases left in between. There are 13 residues in the CDR3. Germline assignment: CDR1 SGHTA and CDR2 FQGNSA. CDR3 sequence: CASSLKAAVAAFF. In DNA, the CDR3 is TGTGCCAGCAGCTTAAAGGCGGCAGTTGCCGCTTTCTTT. Filled out from reference TRBV7-2 and TRBJ1-1, the complete variable domain reads GAGVSQSPSNKVTEKGKDVELRCDPISGHTALYWYRQSLGQGLEFLIYFQGNSAPDKSGLPSDRFSAERTGGSVSTLTIQRTQQEDSAVYLCASSLKAAVAAFFGQGTRLTVV.